This T cell receptor beta chain is from a study of CD8+CD57+ T cells in acquired aplastic anemia. Study-level information: The average for DNA from sorted CD4+ and CD8+ cells was roughly 3 ug.

Deletions cut 11 bases from V and 7 bases from J, with 14 bases between. Germline V gene data show CDR1 as SNHLY and CDR2 as FYNNEI. This CDR3 region has 12 residues. Patients chosen for sequencing had CD8+CD57+ cells that had expanded, as shown by flow cytometry. Genomic DNA was employed as the template in profiling TCR beta VDJ and CDR3. TCRdb re-derived calls from the reads in MiXCR, one entry per CDR3 protein. The table has a few hundred thousand distinct CDR3 sequences, around 30% seen once; the top ten hold under 0.95%. This clonotype was observed once. The CDR3 end shows no conserved phenylalanine or tryptophan, and so a read error is likely.

The specimen was sorted CD4+, CD8+, or CD8+CD57+ T cells (not recorded which) from PBMCs. The source is a human donor with aplastic anemia. The chain employs TRBV2 and TRBJ2-2, with D possibly being TRBD2 (6 bases). The CDR3 bases are TGTGCCCTATGGAGGGGAGGCGGGGAGCTGTTTCTT. This sequence encodes CALWRGGGELFL.